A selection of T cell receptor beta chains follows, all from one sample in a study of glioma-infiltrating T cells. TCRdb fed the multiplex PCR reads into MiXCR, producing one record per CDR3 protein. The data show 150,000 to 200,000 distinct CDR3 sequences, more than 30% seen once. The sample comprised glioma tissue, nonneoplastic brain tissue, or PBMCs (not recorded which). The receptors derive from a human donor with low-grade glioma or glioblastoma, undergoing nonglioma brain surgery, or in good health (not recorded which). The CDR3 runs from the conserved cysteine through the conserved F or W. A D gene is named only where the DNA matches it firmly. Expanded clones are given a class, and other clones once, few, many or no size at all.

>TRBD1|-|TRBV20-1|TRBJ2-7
TGCAGTGCTAGTTCCTCGACAGGGGCGTTCTACGAGCAGTACTTC
CSASSSTGAFYEQYF
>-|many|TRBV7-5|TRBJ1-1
-
CISVSEAYSGDKVMNTEAFF
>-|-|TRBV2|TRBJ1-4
TGTGCCAGCAGTTTACAGGGAAGCGCTAATGAAAAACTGTTTTTT
CASSLQGSANEKLFF
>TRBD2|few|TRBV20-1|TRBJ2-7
TGCAGTGCTGGGACTAGCGGGAGTATCTACGAGCAGTACTTC
CSAGTSGSIYEQYF
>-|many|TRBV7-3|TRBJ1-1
TGTGCCAGCAGCCCCCAAGGCCAGACTGAAGCTTTCTTT
CASSPQGQTEAFF
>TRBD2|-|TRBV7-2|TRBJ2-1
TGTGCCAGCAGCGCCCTAGCGGGGGACCCCTCCTACAATGAGCAGTTCTTC
CASSALAGDPSYNEQFF
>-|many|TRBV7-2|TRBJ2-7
TGTGCCAGCAGCTTCGGACAGGGGAATCCTAGCGGGACATACGAGCAGTACTTC
CASSFGQGNPSGTYEQYF
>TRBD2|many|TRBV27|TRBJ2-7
TGTGCCAGCAGTCCCTTCGGGAGGGGTCCCGACGAGCAGTACTTC
CASSPFGRGPDEQYF
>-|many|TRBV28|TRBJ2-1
TGTGCCAGCAGTTTGACGGGGCCCCCTGACAATGAGCAGTTCTTC
CASSLTGPPDNEQFF
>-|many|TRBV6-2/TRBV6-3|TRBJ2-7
TGTGCCAGCGTCTGGGCGGGGCGGGGCGAGCAGTACTTC
CASVWAGRGEQYF
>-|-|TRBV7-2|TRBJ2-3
TGTGCCAGCAGCTTAGCCGGGGCGGCAGATACGCAGTATTTT
CASSLAGAADTQYF
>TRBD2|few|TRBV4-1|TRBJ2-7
TGCGCCAGCAGCCAAGATTGGGCTAGCGGGAAGTTGAACTTC
CASSQDWASGKLNF
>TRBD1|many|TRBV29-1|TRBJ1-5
TGCAGCGTTTCCGGGACAGGGGAAGTTCAGCCCCAGCATTTT
CSVSGTGEVQPQHF
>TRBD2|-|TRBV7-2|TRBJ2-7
TGTGCCAGCAGTCGGGACTACAACTACGAGCAGTACTTC
CASSRDYNYEQYF
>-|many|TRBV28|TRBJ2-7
TGTGCCAGCAGTCCCCCGGGGACCTACGAGCAGTACTTC
CASSPPGTYEQYF
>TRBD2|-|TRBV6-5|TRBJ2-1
TGTGCCAGCAGTTCAACGATACTAGCGGGAGGGAGCTATGGGCAGTTCTTT
CASSSTILAGGSYGQFF
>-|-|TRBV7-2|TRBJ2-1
TGTGCCAACATCTTATTGGCCGGGGCGAGCTCCTACAATGAGCAGTTCTTC
CANILLAGASSYNEQFF
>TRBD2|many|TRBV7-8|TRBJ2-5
TGTGCCAGCAGCTTAGCCGACGGGAGGGGAGAGACCCAGTACTTC
CASSLADGRGETQYF
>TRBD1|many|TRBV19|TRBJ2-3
TGTGCCAGCTGGACAGGAGATACGCAGTATTTT
CASWTGDTQYF